The 29 T cell receptor beta chains in this list originate from one sample, sequenced in a study of blood T cells in healthy people across ages. Alongside a J-beta primer mix, a sample-barcoded 5' primer served in a second PCR lasting roughly 7 to 11 cycles. Via MiXCR, TCRdb re-called the 5' RACE reads, giving one row per CDR3 protein. Of approximately 800,000 distinct CDR3 sequences listed, just over 55% are singletons. The sequenced material came from blood. The receptors stem from a man aged 40-50 years in good health.

The chain links TRBV28 to TRBJ2-5; D not certain. CDR1 and CDR2 (germline): MDHEN, SYDVKM. The CDR3 is made up of 16 amino acids. Trimming shortened V by 5 bases and J by 0 bases, and 16 bases separated the two germline ends. The CDR3 region is CASSISGPADQETQYF. The CDR3 nucleotides are TGTGCCAGCAGTATCTCTGGGCCGGCTGACCAAGAGACCCAGTACTTC.

This sequence joins TRBV29-1 and TRBJ2-3; 8 nucleotides align to TRBD1. The length of the CDR3 is 14 residues. Per germline, CDR1 SQVTM and CDR2 ANQGSEA. Trimming cost V 0 bases and J 6 bases; bases outside gene matches: 5. This chain's CDR3 is CSVEDGQGPDTQYF. The CDR3 bases are TGCAGCGTTGAAGATGGACAGGGCCCGGATACGCAGTATTTT.

The chain has TRBV7-2 and TRBJ2-5, with TRBD2 matching over 7 bases. Looked up from germline, CDR1 is SGHTA and CDR2 is FQGNSA. The CDR3 is made up of 16 amino acids. V was clipped by 2 bases and J by 2 bases; unmatched bases: 8. The CDR3 here is CASSLRGREPQETQYF. Written as DNA, the CDR3 is TGTGCCAGCAGCTTACGAGGGAGGGAGCCACAAGAGACCCAGTACTTC.

Note on this clonotype: A much larger clone differs by one base, so this may be a read error. J is TRBJ2-7 and V is TRBV7-2; D is perhaps TRBD1 (6 bases). This CDR3 has 14 amino acids. Trimming shortened V by 5 bases and J by 7 bases, and 18 bases separated the two germline ends. From germline, CDR1 is SGHTA and CDR2 FQGNSA. CDR3 in DNA: TGTGCCAGCAGCGCCAGCAGGGGAACTAGGGAGCAGTACTTC. Its translation: CASSASRGTREQYF. Together with reference TRBV7-2 and TRBJ2-7, the CDR3 gives the full variable domain: GAGVSQSPSNKVTEKGKDVELRCDPISGHTALYWYRQSLGQGLEFLIYFQGNSAPDKSGLPSDRFSAERTGGSVSTLTIQRTQQEDSAVYLCASSASRGTREQYFGPGTRLTVT.

This clonotype occurred a few times. The chain employs TRBV28 and TRBJ2-7; perhaps TRBD1 as D (5 bases). CDR3 length: 15 amino acids. V was trimmed by 5 bases and J by 6 bases, leaving 20 bases between them. In germline, CDR1 is MDHEN, CDR2 SYDVKM. CDR3 sequence: CASSLDPGRVFEQYF. In DNA, the CDR3 is TGTGCCAGCAGTCTGGATCCGGGCAGGGTTTTCGAGCAGTACTTC.

This clonotype was seen once. An end of the junction does not agree with germline; a read error may underlie this. The chain combines TRBV12-3 or TRBV12-4 with TRBJ2-4, with D possibly matching TRBD2 (6 bases). The J call is in doubt because the DNA end fits TRBJ2-7 better. This CDR3 comprises 15 residues. CDR3 sequence (DNA): TGTGCCGGCAGTCCAGCCGGGACTCCTCCCTACGAGCAGTACTTC. Its protein is CAGSPAGTPPYEQYF.

The rearrangement links TRBV5-1 to TRBJ2-7; D not certain. The CDR3 spans 16 residues. V was trimmed by 0 bases and J by 1 base, leaving 14 bases between them. The V gene's germline CDR1 is SGHRS and CDR2 YFSETQ. The CDR3 region has the DNA TGCGCCAGCAGCTTGGATAGGGCCCTGCCGTCCTACGAGCAGTACTTC. Amino acid sequence: CASSLDRALPSYEQYF.

The chain combines TRBV7-2 with TRBJ2-5; D gene unclear. This CDR3 region has 15 residues. V was clipped by 3 bases and J by 4 bases, with 15 bases between them. Germline lookup yields CDR1 SGHTA and CDR2 FQGNSA. CDR3 nucleotides: TGTGCCAGCAGCTTGGCCTTCGGGCCCCTAGAGACCCAGTACTTC. Its protein product is CASSLAFGPLETQYF.

This clonotype occurred a few times. The V and J genes are TRBV6-2 or TRBV6-3 and TRBJ2-3; the match to TRBD2 covers 9 bases. The CDR3 has 14 residues. Germline CDR1 MNHEY, CDR2 SVGEGT. J gave up 3 bases and V 2 bases, and 0 bases lay outside the gene matches. The CDR3 reads CASSYGLATDTQYF. CDR3 nucleotide sequence: TGTGCCAGCAGTTACGGACTAGCGACAGATACGCAGTATTTT.

This clonotype appeared a few times. This rearrangement joins TRBV18 to TRBJ2-6, with D unresolved. V was clipped by 3 bases and J by 0 bases, with 6 bases between them. Germline values: CDR1 KGHSH, CDR2 LQKENI. The CDR3 is made up of 15 amino acids. The chain's CDR3 is CASSPGRSGANVLTF. The CDR3 coding sequence is TGTGCCAGCTCACCTGGACGCTCTGGGGCCAACGTCCTGACTTTC. Full variable domain (remainder filled in from reference TRBV18 and TRBJ2-6): NAGVMQNPRHLVRRRGQEARLRCSPMKGHSHVYWYRQLPEEGLKFMVYLQKENIIDESGMPKERFSAEFPKEGPSILRIQQVVRGDSAAYFCASSPGRSGANVLTFGAGSRLTVL.

The chain joins TRBV7-9 to TRBJ1-4; possibly TRBD1 for D (5 bases). Germline-derived CDR1 and CDR2 are SEHNR and FQNEAQ (reference sequence). Between the trimmed V and J ends, which lost 5 bases and 6 bases, there was a span of 16 bases. The CDR3 has 15 amino acids. CDR3 coding DNA: TGTGCCAGCAGCCCGCGGGGCAGCCAGGATGAAAAACTGTTTTTT. It yields the protein CASSPRGSQDEKLFF.

This rearrangement joins TRBV28 to TRBJ1-5; unclear D gene. The CDR3 extends over 15 amino acids. The germline V gene encodes CDR1 MDHEN and CDR2 SYDVKM. Trimming shortened V by 8 bases and J by 2 bases, and 16 bases separated the two germline ends. CDR3 in amino acids: CASHNLAAGNQPQHF. The CDR3 coding sequence is TGTGCCAGCCACAACCTCGCAGCGGGCAATCAGCCCCAGCATTTT.

The CDR3 nucleotides are TGTGCCAGCAGTTCCCCGGGACTAGCGGCCTTCAAGCAGTACTTC. Protein product: CASSSPGLAAFKQYF. The rearrangement links TRBV27 to TRBJ2-4, with TRBD2 matching over 11 bases. The CDR3 is made up of 15 amino acids. CDR1 is MNHEY, CDR2 SMNVEV, per germline (reference sequence). The trim removed 4 bases at V and 13 bases at J, leaving 12 bases unmatched.

In this sample, this clonotype turned up a few times. The chain has TRBV6-5 and TRBJ2-1; 7 bases agree with TRBD1. The CDR3 is 15 amino acids. Germline V CDR1 and CDR2: MNHEY, SVGAGI. With V trimmed by 7 bases and J by 4 bases, 10 bases remained unmatched. The CDR3 reads CASNSGQALYNEQFF. The CDR3 nucleotides read TGTGCCAGCAACTCAGGACAGGCCCTATACAATGAGCAGTTCTTC.

The chain's CDR3 is CASRAPVRTYEQYF. The CDR3 region has the DNA TGTGCCAGCAGGGCCCCGGTGAGGACCTACGAGCAGTACTTC. This chain links TRBV2 with TRBJ2-5; D is unclear. Gene TRBJ2-7 matches the end of the DNA better, so the J call may be wrong. In germline, CDR1 is SNHLY, CDR2 FYNNEI. This CDR3 is 14 amino acids long.

The chain has TRBV10-3 and TRBJ2-3; 7 bases fit TRBD1. V was clipped by 10 bases and J by 6 bases; unmatched bases: 13. Germline lookup yields CDR1 ENHRY and CDR2 SYGVKD. CDR3 length: 14 amino acids. DNA of the CDR3: TGTGCCACCAACGGGGACAGAACTACGGATACGCAGTATTTT. This gives the protein CATNGDRTTDTQYF.

This clonotype has just a few counts. The chain combines TRBV14 with TRBJ2-7; 7 nucleotides line up with TRBD1. V was pared by 9 bases and J by 0 bases, with 5 bases of the junction left unmatched. The CDR3 runs to 13 residues. Germline loops: CDR1 SGHDN, CDR2 FVKESK. The CDR3 bases are TGTGCCAGTATGACAGGGAGCTCCTACGAGCAGTACTTC. Amino acids: CASMTGSSYEQYF.

This clonotype was seen a few times. This chain connects TRBV3-1 to TRBJ2-7; D is perhaps TRBD1 or TRBD2 (5 bases each). The J call may be faulty, since TRBJ2-5 better matches the DNA end. Germline lookup yields CDR1 LGHDT and CDR2 YNNKEL (reference sequence). The CDR3 consists of 16 residues. CDR3 DNA sequence: TGTGCCAGCAGCCAAGAGCAGGGTTTGAGGGAAGAGACCCAGTACTTC. It specifies CASSQEQGLREETQYF.

This clonotype came up many times. The gene calls are TRBV12-3 or TRBV12-4 and TRBJ2-7; a weak D match, TRBD2 (5 bases). This CDR3 is 16 amino acids long. Trimming removed 6 bases at V and 2 bases at J, with 20 bases between. CDR3 nucleotides: TGTGCCAGCAGCCTATTTTCGGGGAATCGAGCCTACGAGCAGTACTTC. As protein: CASSLFSGNRAYEQYF.

The chain employs TRBV29-1 and TRBJ2-1; perhaps TRBD2 as D (6 bases). V shed 7 bases and J shed 0 bases, with 10 bases lying between them. The CDR3 length is 13 residues. Per the germline V gene, CDR1 is SQVTM and CDR2 is ANQGSEA. CDR3 sequence (DNA): TGCAGCGGCCGGGGGAGCTCCTACAATGAGCAGTTCTTC. This translates into CSGRGSSYNEQFF.

To note about this clonotype: With a much larger clone just one base away, this may be a read error. J is TRBJ2-5 and V is TRBV7-2, with TRBD2 as a possible D gene (6 bases). Germline CDR1 and CDR2: SGHTA and FQGNSA. V dropped 5 bases and J dropped 11 bases, with 12 bases sitting between them. CDR3 size: 11 residues. The CDR3 nucleotides are TGTGCCAGCAGCCGGGGACTGGAGCAGTACTTC. It is translated as CASSRGLEQYF.

This clonotype was observed a few times. The V call is TRBV20-1, the J call TRBJ1-5; possible D gene TRBD1, 6 bases. The CDR3 runs 17 residues. Germline V lookup: CDR1 DFQATT, CDR2 SNEGSKA (reference sequence). The V gene lost 3 bases and the J gene lost 2 bases, with 20 bases spanning the gap. The CDR3 DNA reads TGCAGTGCTAGCCTAACCCAACAGGGTGTAGGCAATCAGCCCCAGCATTTT. Encoded protein: CSASLTQQGVGNQPQHF.

J is TRBJ2-7 and V is TRBV29-1, with D possibly TRBD1 on 5 matching bases. This CDR3 contains 13 residues. Germline-derived CDR1 and CDR2 are SQVTM and ANQGSEA. V lost 3 bases and J 2 bases, leaving 11 bases between the germline ends. The CDR3 sequence is CSVDVDSTYEQYF. CDR3 bases: TGCAGCGTTGATGTAGACAGTACCTACGAGCAGTACTTC.

The V gene is TRBV20-1, the J gene TRBJ2-6; D unclear. V was trimmed by 1 base and J by 3 bases, leaving 7 bases between them. Germline V gene sequence: CDR1 DFQATT, CDR2 SNEGSKA (reference sequence). CDR3 length: 14 amino acids. CDR3 nucleotides: TGCAGTGCTAGAGGCCGGGTTGGGGCCAACGTCCTGACTTTC. Protein: CSARGRVGANVLTF.

The CDR3 coding sequence is TGTGCCAGCAAACTGGCTGCTCAGGCCAACGTCCTGACTTTC. This codes for CASKLAAQANVLTF. The rearrangement uses TRBV27 and TRBJ2-6, with unresolved D. The CDR3 is made up of 14 amino acids. Trimming removed 7 bases at V and 6 bases at J, with 13 bases between. The germline V gene encodes CDR1 MNHEY and CDR2 SMNVEV (reference sequence).

The rearrangement uses TRBV6-2 or TRBV6-3 and TRBJ2-2, with TRBD2 identical over 7 bases. Germline assignment: CDR1 MNHEY and CDR2 SVGEGT. CDR3 length: 15 residues. The V gene end was trimmed by 2 bases and the J gene end by 1 base; junction bases not matched to a gene: 1. CDR3 nucleotide sequence: TGTGCCAGCAGTTACGGGGGGGAGAACACCGGGGAGCTGTTTTTT. Translating it yields CASSYGGENTGELFF.

This clonotype came up a few times. This rearrangement joins TRBV4-3 to TRBJ1-2; TRBD1 might be the D (5 bases). The CDR3 contains 20 residues. The V and J ends lost 2 bases and 5 bases respectively, with 30 bases between them. Germline V lookup: CDR1 LGHNA, CDR2 YSLEER. This chain's CDR3 is CASSQFLPGDRPGNTYGYTF. DNA of the CDR3: TGCGCCAGCAGCCAATTTCTCCCGGGGGACCGACCAGGAAACACATATGGCTACACCTTC.

V and J are TRBV11-2 and TRBJ2-1; TRBD1 matches 9 bases. The CDR3 loop spans 14 amino acids. From germline, CDR1 is SGHAT and CDR2 FQNNGV. V shed 3 bases, J shed 8 bases, and the junction held 5 bases outside the gene matches. The CDR3, as DNA: TGTGCCAGCAGCTTGGGACAGGGTTATTATGAGCAGTTCTTC. This encodes CASSLGQGYYEQFF.

V is TRBV13 and J is TRBJ2-4; D possibly corresponds to TRBD2 (5 bases). The J call may be faulty, since TRBJ2-7 better matches the DNA end. This CDR3 contains 15 residues. Germline values: CDR1 PRHDT, CDR2 FYEKMQ (reference sequence). Here the CDR3 reads CASSLETGTFDEQYF. The CDR3 DNA reads TGTGCCAGCAGCTTAGAGACGGGAACTTTCGACGAGCAGTACTTC.